What follows are 31 T cell receptor beta chains derived from one specimen sequenced in a study of blood T cells in healthy people across ages. PCR was performed a second time for 7 to 11 cycles using a sample-barcoded 5' primer and a J-beta primer mix. TCRdb re-called the 5' RACE reads with MiXCR, one entry per CDR3 protein. Counted here are about 1.4 million distinct CDR3 sequences, roughly 64% occurring once; the ten biggest clones make up under 8.5%. What was sequenced was blood. These receptor sequences come from a man aged 18 to 30 in good health.

The gene calls are TRBV29-1 and TRBJ2-5; a possible D gene is TRBD2 (6 bases). There are 13 residues in the CDR3. Germline V gene sequence: CDR1 SQVTM, CDR2 ANQGSEA. The V and J ends lost 6 bases and 0 bases respectively, with 11 bases between them. CDR3 coding DNA: TGCAGCGTGAGAGGGAGGAACCAAGAGACCCAGTACTTC. Its protein product is CSVRGRNQETQYF.

This clonotype was found a few times. The chain carries TRBV20-1 and TRBJ2-7; 8 positions match TRBD2. The junction had 7 bases not matched to a gene; V was cut back by 6 bases and J by 0 bases. The CDR3 length is 14 residues. The germline V gene has CDR1 DFQATT and CDR2 SNEGSKA (reference sequence). This chain's CDR3 is CSASSGISSYEQYF. CDR3 in DNA: TGCAGTGCAAGTAGCGGGATTAGCTCCTACGAGCAGTACTTC.

V gene TRBV12-3 or TRBV12-4 combines with J gene TRBJ2-3, with 12 bases identical to TRBD2. The CDR3 has 19 amino acids. Trimming at V came to 5 bases and at J to 8 bases, leaving 20 bases not matched to a gene. DNA for the CDR3: TGTGCCAGCAGTAGACTAGCGGGGGAACCGTCCACAGTTTTGGGTACGCAGTATTTT. It is translated as CASSRLAGEPSTVLGTQYF.

This chain uses TRBV7-9 with TRBJ1-4, with D uncertain. Germline CDR1 reads SEHNR; CDR2 reads FQNEAQ (reference sequence). This CDR3 has 14 residues. The V end lost 4 bases, the J end lost 6 bases, and 12 bases lay between the germline ends. The DNA of the CDR3 is TGTGCCAGCAGCTCGACCCGGCAGGATGAAAAACTGTTTTTT. It codes for CASSSTRQDEKLFF.

This chain connects TRBV20-1 to TRBJ1-1, with D unclear. Germline loops: CDR1 DFQATT, CDR2 SNEGSKA (reference sequence). This CDR3 is built from 13 residues. V lost 5 bases and J 5 bases, leaving 15 bases between the germline ends. CDR3 nucleotides: TGCAGTGCTCCCCGGACGGGGAGAACTGAAGCTTTCTTT. Translating gives CSAPRTGRTEAFF.

This clonotype was counted between two and nine times. The chain carries TRBV4-1 and TRBJ2-7; D gene unclear. V gave up 2 bases and J gave up 0 bases, with 5 bases separating them. The CDR3 is 13 residues long. CDR1 and CDR2 from the germline V gene are MGHRA and YSYEKL. The CDR3 reads CASSQSASYEQYF. The CDR3 region has the DNA TGCGCCAGCAGCCAATCAGCCTCCTACGAGCAGTACTTC.

This clonotype turned up a few times. This rearrangement joins TRBV15 to TRBJ2-5, with 11 bases identical to TRBD2. Per germline, CDR1 LNHNV and CDR2 YYDKDF (reference sequence). The CDR3 is 14 amino acids. V lost 1 base to trimming and J lost 11 bases; unmatched junction nucleotides: 6. The CDR3 protein is CATSRVRSGREQYF. The CDR3 nucleotides read TGTGCCACCAGCAGAGTTCGTAGCGGGAGGGAGCAGTACTTC.

The chain has TRBV12-3 or TRBV12-4 and TRBJ2-1; D is possibly TRBD1 (6 bases). Trimming pared 6 bases from V and 6 bases from J, leaving 12 bases between. CDR3 length: 13 amino acids. The CDR3 nucleotides are TGTGCCAGCAGAAATGCAGGGGTCAATGAGCAGTTCTTC. Translating it yields CASRNAGVNEQFF.

The J gene is TRBJ2-3, the V gene TRBV6-1; TRBD1 matches 9 bases. With 9 bases clipped from V and 7 bases from J, the junction kept 14 bases outside the gene matches. CDR1 MNHNS and CDR2 SASEGT come from the germline V gene. This CDR3 spans 15 amino acids. The CDR3 loop reads CASRPDRGDRYTQYF. CDR3 sequence (DNA): TGTGCCAGTAGACCCGACAGGGGGGATCGATATACGCAGTATTTT.

The chain joins TRBV20-1 to TRBJ1-5; D gene uncertain. Germline V gene data show CDR1 as DFQATT and CDR2 as SNEGSKA (reference sequence). V lost 6 bases to trimming and J lost 5 bases, with 14 bases between them. The length of the CDR3 is 13 residues. DNA of the CDR3: TGCAGTGCCCTCGCCCGGGAACATCAGCCCCAGCATTTT. Amino acids: CSALAREHQPQHF.

The chain uses TRBV2 and TRBJ2-3, with 7 bases lining up with TRBD1. V was clipped by 9 bases and J by 3 bases; unmatched bases: 6. Germline assignment: CDR1 SNHLY and CDR2 FYNNEI. This CDR3 is 13 amino acids long. CDR3 region: CASRLDRTDTQYF. DNA for the CDR3: TGTGCCAGTAGGCTGGACAGGACAGATACGCAGTATTTT.

This chain connects TRBV20-1 to TRBJ2-3, with D perhaps TRBD1 or TRBD2 (6 bases each). This CDR3 is built from 16 residues. In germline, CDR1 is DFQATT, CDR2 SNEGSKA (reference sequence). Trimming shortened V by 3 bases and J by 0 bases, and 16 bases separated the two germline ends. The CDR3 bases are TGCAGTGCTAGGGATCGGGGGCCCATTAGCACAGATACGCAGTATTTT. Its translation is CSARDRGPISTDTQYF.

The V and J genes are TRBV6-2 or TRBV6-3 and TRBJ1-6; no firm D call. The CDR3 loop spans 11 amino acids. Trimming stripped 4 bases from V and 16 bases from J, with 11 bases between. Germline V gene lookup returns CDR1 MNHEY and CDR2 SVGEGT. The CDR3 loop is CASSSATELHF. The DNA of the CDR3 is TGTGCCAGCAGTTCCGCGACGGAGCTCCACTTT.

CDR3 nucleotides: TGTGCCAGCAGTTTGCCCTGGGGTAGATTTTATTCGGCCTCTGGAAACACCATATATTTT. The encoded protein is CASSLPWGRFYSASGNTIYF. The gene calls are TRBV28 and TRBJ1-3; D gene ambiguous. V gave up 3 bases and J gave up 0 bases, with 24 bases separating them. Germline values: CDR1 MDHEN, CDR2 SYDVKM. The CDR3 runs 20 residues.

CDR3 loop: CASNLDTDYGYTF. Written as DNA, the CDR3 is TGTGCCAGCAATCTCGACACCGACTATGGCTACACCTTC. The chain links TRBV6-1 to TRBJ1-2; D call uncertain. In germline, CDR1 is MNHNS, CDR2 SASEGT. CDR3 size: 13 residues. V shed 7 bases and J shed 3 bases, with 12 bases lying between them.

The chain recombines TRBV6-5 with TRBJ2-4; TRBD2 is a possible D gene (5 bases). CDR1 and CDR2 (germline): MNHEY, SVGAGI. This CDR3 contains 15 residues. V lost 0 bases and J lost 8, with 14 bases in between. CDR3 loop: CASSYSSFTGDIQYF. The CDR3 nucleotides read TGTGCCAGCAGTTACTCGAGTTTCACCGGGGACATTCAGTACTTC.

This clonotype was counted only a few times. J is TRBJ2-7 and V is TRBV25-1; D is uncertain. Germline V CDR1 and CDR2: MGHDK, SYGVNS. The CDR3 is 13 amino acids. Trimming shortened V by 0 bases and J by 6 bases, and 9 bases separated the two germline ends. CDR3 in amino acids: CASSEYRHSEQYF. CDR3 DNA sequence: TGTGCCAGCAGTGAATATAGGCATTCCGAGCAGTACTTC.

V and J are TRBV7-9 and TRBJ2-5; D is tentatively TRBD1 or TRBD2 (5 bases each). V was clipped by 4 bases and J by 11 bases, with 14 bases between them. This CDR3 region has 12 residues. CDR1 and CDR2 from the germline V gene are SEHNR and FQNEAQ (reference sequence). CDR3 DNA sequence: TGTGCCAGCAGCTACCCGGGGCCTGAGCAGTACTTC. It translates to CASSYPGPEQYF.

The chain employs TRBV7-9 and TRBJ2-5; 7 positions agree with TRBD1. The trim removed 2 bases at V and 12 bases at J, leaving 9 bases unmatched. The CDR3 loop spans 13 amino acids. From germline, CDR1 is SEHNR and CDR2 FQNEAQ (reference sequence). The CDR3 spells CASSLTGQPQEYF. CDR3 bases: TGTGCCAGCAGCTTAACGGGACAGCCGCAGGAGTACTTC.

The J gene is TRBJ2-5, the V gene TRBV12-3 or TRBV12-4; 7 bases fit TRBD1. The V and J ends lost 3 bases and 5 bases, in that order; junction bases with no gene match: 3. CDR3 size: 13 residues. The CDR3 DNA reads TGTGCCAGCAGTTTTGACAGGGTCGAGACCCAGTACTTC. Protein sequence: CASSFDRVETQYF.

The rearrangement links TRBV20-1 to TRBJ2-3; D remains ambiguous. The germline gives CDR1 DFQATT, CDR2 SNEGSKA (reference sequence). The V and J ends lost 0 bases and 4 bases respectively, with 8 bases between them. The CDR3 covers 13 residues. DNA of the CDR3: TGCAGTGCTAGAGATTCGGTGGCAGATACGCAGTATTTT. Protein product: CSARDSVADTQYF.

This clonotype was picked up a small number of times. V usage is TRBV11-3 and J usage is TRBJ2-1; the match to TRBD2 covers 8 bases. Per germline, CDR1 SGHNT and CDR2 YENEEA. There are 14 residues in the CDR3. After removal of 3 bases from V and 5 bases from J, the junction contained 3 bases not matched to a gene. The CDR3 protein is CASSFSGMNNEQFF. Here the CDR3 DNA reads TGTGCCAGCAGCTTTAGCGGGATGAACAATGAGCAGTTCTTC.

A word on this clonotype: This sequence may be a read error, since a much larger clone differs from it by one base. The chain links TRBV14 to TRBJ2-5, with D possibly matching TRBD1 (5 bases). Germline CDR1 SGHDN, CDR2 FVKESK. Trimming stripped 0 bases from V and 11 bases from J, with 10 bases between. The CDR3 has 12 residues. For the CDR3, the DNA is TGTGCCAGCAGCCAAGAAGGGGCTGAGCAGTACTTC. This translates into CASSQEGAEQYF.

This chain links TRBV10-3 with TRBJ2-4; TRBD2 agrees at 13 bases. Judging by the DNA end, TRBJ2-7 fits better; the J call may be wrong. In germline, CDR1 is ENHRY, CDR2 SYGVKD. CDR3 length: 15 residues. The CDR3: CAAGQGLAGPYEQYF. The CDR3 nucleotides read TGTGCCGCAGGACAGGGACTAGCGGGACCTTACGAGCAGTACTTC.

The chain has TRBV5-4 and TRBJ2-3, with 14 positions matching TRBD2. The J segment lost 10 bases and the V segment lost 3 bases, leaving 13 bases of the junction unmatched. Germline CDR1 reads SGHNT; CDR2 reads YYREEE (reference sequence). The CDR3 is 17 amino acids. CDR3 loop: CASSSIPGLAGEGSQYF. In DNA form, the CDR3 reads TGTGCCAGCAGCTCGATCCCGGGACTAGCGGGAGAGGGGTCGCAGTATTTT. Drawing the rest from reference TRBV5-4 and TRBJ2-3, the complete variable domain is ETGVTQSPTHLIKTRGQQVTLRCSSQSGHNTVSWYQQALGQGPQFIFQYYREEENGRGNFPPRFSGLQFPNYSSELNVNALELDDSALYLCASSSIPGLAGEGSQYFGPGTRLTVL.

The CDR3 DNA reads TGTGCCAGCAGTCCTAACAGGGCTCCAACCTACAATGAGCAGTTCTTC. Protein product: CASSPNRAPTYNEQFF. The V call is TRBV6-6, the J call TRBJ2-1, with D perhaps TRBD1 (6 bases). The V gene lost 5 bases and the J gene lost 2 bases, with 16 bases spanning the gap. Germline-derived CDR1 and CDR2 are MNHNY and SVGAGI (reference sequence). This CDR3 is 16 amino acids long.

This clonotype has just a few counts. V is TRBV4-2 and J is TRBJ1-2; 9 bases map to TRBD1. The J segment lost 2 bases and the V segment lost 1 base, leaving 5 bases of the junction unmatched. The CDR3 extends over 16 amino acids. Germline V gene sequence: CDR1 LGHNA, CDR2 YNFKEQ. As DNA, the CDR3 is TGTGCCAGCAGCCAAGGGACAGGGGACGGGAACTATGGCTACACCTTC. Encoded protein: CASSQGTGDGNYGYTF.

The chain links TRBV7-4 to TRBJ1-5; maybe TRBD1 (6 bases). The germline V gene encodes CDR1 SGHVT and CDR2 SQSDAQ. V gave up 4 bases and J gave up 0 bases, with 22 bases separating them. This CDR3 is 19 amino acids long. CDR3: CASSSPPHRELYSNQPQHF. Written as DNA, the CDR3 is TGTGCCAGCAGCTCTCCCCCACACAGGGAACTTTATAGCAATCAGCCCCAGCATTTT.

This clonotype has a handful of counts. The chain employs TRBV12-3 or TRBV12-4 and TRBJ2-7, with D perhaps matching TRBD1 (6 bases). Trimming removed 5 bases at V and 8 bases at J, with 22 bases between. CDR3 size: 15 residues. The CDR3 reads CASSPHPSDSPQQYF. In DNA, the CDR3 is TGTGCCAGCAGTCCCCACCCCTCGGACAGTCCGCAGCAGTACTTC.

This clonotype is a singleton in its sample. The chain recombines TRBV7-2 with TRBJ2-1; D may be TRBD2 (5 bases). The CDR3 totals 14 residues. Germline assignment: CDR1 SGHTA and CDR2 FQGNSA. V lost 0 bases to trimming and J lost 12 bases, with 15 bases between them. The CDR3, as DNA: TGTGCCAGCAGCTTAGCGATCCACGAGGGTGGGCAGTTCTTC. Translating gives CASSLAIHEGGQFF.

This clonotype was counted only a few times. This chain links TRBV11-1 with TRBJ2-7; 14 nucleotides match TRBD2. CDR3 length equals 15 residues. V lost 5 bases and J lost 7; bases outside the gene matches: 7. Germline V gives CDR1 SGHAT, CDR2 FQDESV (reference sequence). The CDR3 loop reads CASSAGTSGSNEQYF. CDR3 DNA sequence: TGTGCCAGCAGCGCCGGGACTAGCGGGAGTAATGAGCAGTACTTC.